Reported below is one T cell receptor (beta chain). Antigen: not known. The sample belongs to a study of vaccination effects on CD4 cells after COVID-19. Whole-study context: About 2.2 million PBMC per well were cultured with approximately 9.7 IU/ml IL-2 and about 10 ug/ml peptides.

Investigators separated out CD4+ T cells once around nine days of culture had passed. Two-dose vaccination with either BNT162b2 or mRNA-1273 was given to the participants. No vaccinee had earlier SARS-CoV-2 infection, and nucleocapsid antibodies were negative. The CDR3 contains 13 residues. In germline, CDR1 is ENHRY, CDR2 SYGVKD. V trimming: 7 bases; J trimming: 8 bases; junction bases outside the gene matches: 5. TCRdb's table, derived via immunoSEQ multiplex PCR, lists solely in-frame clones and lacks some. Of about 45,000 clones in the sample, 60% to 75% are singletons; the top ten hold over 8.5%.

V gene TRBV10-3 combines with J gene TRBJ2-1; 10 bases are a match to TRBD1. The receptor was isolated from a human donor who received a COVID-19 vaccine. The material was CD4+ T cells from PBMCs cultured without peptide, obtained after COVID-19 vaccination. The CDR3 spells CAITQDRGDEQFF. In DNA, the CDR3 is TGTGCCATCACCCAGGACAGGGGGGATGAGCAGTTCTTC.